The following is a TCR beta chain sequence with its context. There is no known antigen for this receptor. No per-base quality is available; no much larger clone lies one base away. Based on the germline V gene (reference sequence), the CDR1 and CDR2 sequences are SGHKS and YYEKEE. V loses 4 bases at its end and J loses 1 base; junction bases beyond the gene matches: 14. From the cysteine up to the phenylalanine, the CDR3 has a length of 18 residues. Solely the CDR3 DNA is kept, with 54 bases framed from the first base. The sample originates from a study of Ad26.COV2.S vaccination and SARS-CoV-2 variants (dated by TCRdb to the early 2020s). For the study in its entirety: Donors in the vaccine arm were drawn from COV1001, a phase I-IIa trial of Ad26.COV2.S in healthy adults that was multicentre, randomized, double-blind and placebo-controlled. Throughout the experiments and outcome assessment, investigators stayed blinded to trial group allocation. A total of some 30 samples were included in the TCR-sequenced set, comprising roughly 19 Ad26.COV2.S vaccine recipients, 5 placebo recipients and 8 SARS-CoV-2 convalescent individuals. Trial participants were randomized into five groups of five: low-dose or high-dose Ad26.COV2.S given once or twice, or placebo on both occasions. Ad26.COV2.S was administered intramuscularly at 5 x 10^10 or 1 x 10^11 viral particles, either as a single shot or as two shots given 56 days apart. TCRbeta repertoire sequencing was used to assess the specificity and breadth of SARS-CoV-2-reactive T cell receptors after Ad26.COV2.S vaccination. The paper as a whole reports these results and caveats: The study was not powered for comparison of responses between vaccine doses or regimens. According to the authors, total T cell responses may have been underestimated by the TCR breadth and depth analyses. Compared with placebo recipients, Ad26.COV2.S recipients showed higher spike-specific TCR breadth (P = 0.0014). Non-spike TCR breadth was comparable between vaccine and placebo recipients, consistent with the vaccine containing only spike. Substantial breadth of spike-specific CD8+ and CD4+ T cell responses was reported after vaccination.

The immunoSEQ Assay was the method used to sequence TCRbeta CDR3 regions. After extraction, genomic DNA underwent amplification by bias-controlled multiplex PCR, followed by high-throughput sequencing. Under the source paper's analysis protocol: Collapsing and filtering of sequences were performed to quantify the absolute abundance of each unique TCRbeta CDR3 region. T cell fraction was estimated by normalizing TCRbeta template counts to usable DNA, with usable DNA measured through amplification of reference genes found in all nucleated cells. Repertoire TCRs were annotated as SARS-CoV-2-specific when V gene, CDR3 amino acid sequence and J gene were exactly matched to a known reactive TCR set. The reference SARS-CoV-2 TCR set came from MIRA and was filtered for enrichment in COVID-19-positive ImmuneCODE repertoires, removing public or cross-reactive TCRs. Drawing on the MIRA antigens, annotated TCRs were analysed further at the level of specific ORF or position within ORF. Breadth was defined as the number of annotated unique rearrangements divided by the total number of unique productive rearrangements, and depth was defined as the summed frequency of the annotated unique rearrangements. Two-sided Wilcoxon rank-sum tests were used to compare TCR breadth between groups. The source is immuneACCESS, and TCRdb retained only in-frame sequences with V and J called. Part of the clones is not carried over; for the studies checked, unresolved V genes explain less than half of this, and the remainder is unexplained. V and J calls and clone size are given by that table; D and trimming were obtained from the DNA. In all, the sample holds hundreds of thousands of clones, and 92% of those were seen once. The top ten constitute approximately 1.7% of the sample.

The treatment or condition label of this sample denotes: some 20 received Ad26.COV2.S at low or high dose, single or two shots; roughly 5 received placebo; per-sample allocation not given. Repertoires of vaccine and placebo recipients were sequenced from samples taken on day 63 after the first injection. In Cohort 1b, about two dozen adults aged 18-55 years were enrolled at a single site in Boston, USA, between 29 July and 7 August 2020. As a vaccine, Ad26.COV2.S was a replication-incompetent adenovirus type 26 vector that expressed a prefusion-stabilized SARS-CoV-2 spike protein derived from the original Wuhan strain.

The receptor's source is a person aged 18-65 years who received the Ad26.COV2.S COVID-19 vaccine or a placebo. Here the sequenced sample was peripheral blood, taken in a trial of Ad26.COV2.S vaccine versus placebo. Recombination joined TRBV5-5 with TRBJ2-3; TRBD2 aligns with 8 central bases. Read as DNA, the sequence is TGTGCCAGCAGCCCAGGGGTGCAGCGGCGGGGGGGCACAGATACGCAGTATTTT. Its coded protein is CASSPGVQRRGGTDTQYF.